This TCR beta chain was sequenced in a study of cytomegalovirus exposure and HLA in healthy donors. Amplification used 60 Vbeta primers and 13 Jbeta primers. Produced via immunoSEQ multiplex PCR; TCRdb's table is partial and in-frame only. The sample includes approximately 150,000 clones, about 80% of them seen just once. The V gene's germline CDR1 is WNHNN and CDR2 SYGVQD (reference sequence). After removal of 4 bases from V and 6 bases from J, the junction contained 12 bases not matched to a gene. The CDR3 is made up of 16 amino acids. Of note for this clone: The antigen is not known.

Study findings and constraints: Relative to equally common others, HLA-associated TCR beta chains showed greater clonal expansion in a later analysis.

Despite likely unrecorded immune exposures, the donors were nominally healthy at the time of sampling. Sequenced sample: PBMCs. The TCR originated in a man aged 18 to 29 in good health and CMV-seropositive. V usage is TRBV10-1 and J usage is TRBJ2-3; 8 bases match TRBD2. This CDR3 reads CASSGLGTSPRDTQYF. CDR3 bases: TGCGCCAGCAGTGGGCTCGGGACTAGTCCAAGGGATACGCAGTATTTT.